Described below is a single TCR beta chain sequence and its context. Its target is unknown. The data were obtained in a study of blood T cells in healthy people across ages. The overall study: About one barcoded beta molecule was captured per two T cells (by template switching).

The second PCR ran roughly 6 to 11 cycles with a sample-barcoded 5' primer and J-beta primers. TCRdb reprocessed the 5' RACE reads with MiXCR, giving one entry per CDR3 protein. The data show 650,000 or so distinct CDR3 sequences, 52% seen once. General study findings and limits: A roughly linear age-dependent decrease characterized TCR beta diversity per million T cells.

The sequence was obtained from a woman older than 75 in good health. The specimen sequenced was blood.

DNA of the CDR3: TGCGCCAGCAGCTTGAACAGGGTCCCCTACAATGAGCAGTTCTTC. This encodes CASSLNRVPYNEQFF. The chain joins TRBV5-1 to TRBJ2-1; D may be TRBD1 (6 bases). The CDR3 is 15 amino acids. CDR1 is SGHRS and CDR2 is YFSETQ in the germline V gene. The V gene lost 1 base and the J gene lost 2 bases, with 10 bases spanning the gap.